These 8 T cell receptor beta chains originate from one sample sequenced in a study of CD8 T cells in ankylosing spondylitis. These TCRs are of unknown antigen specificity. Whole-study results and caveats: Characteristic of ankylosing spondylitis blood, it appeared, was a TCR beta motif comprising eight highly homologous variants.

MiXCR, applied by TCRdb to the 5' RACE reads, yields one record per CDR3 protein. The sample lists 200,000 to 250,000 distinct CDR3 sequences, around 19% occurring once. Sequenced sample: blood, either unsorted or a sorted T cell fraction (not recorded which). The origin of the receptors is a male donor with ankylosing spondylitis.

The chain joins TRBV27 to TRBJ2-2, with D possibly being TRBD2 (6 bases). Germline V gives CDR1 MNHEY, CDR2 SMNVEV (reference sequence). The V end was cut by 4 bases, the J end by 6 bases, with 18 bases between. This CDR3 has 16 residues. The CDR3 reads CASSSHRRDSAGELFF. The CDR3 DNA sequence: TGTGCCAGCAGTTCCCACAGGCGGGATTCAGCCGGGGAGCTGTTTTTT.

This clonotype was seen at least ten times. This chain connects TRBV29-1 to TRBJ2-7; D uncertain. Trimming removed 2 bases from V and 0 bases from J, with 8 bases in between. Germline V gene lookup returns CDR1 SQVTM and CDR2 ANQGSEA. The CDR3 contains 13 residues. This CDR3 is CSVEHPNSYEQYF. The CDR3 nucleotides are TGCAGCGTTGAACATCCTAACTCCTACGAGCAGTACTTC.

V and J are TRBV20-1 and TRBJ1-1; a possible D gene is TRBD1 (5 bases). This CDR3 contains 13 residues. The germline gives CDR1 DFQATT, CDR2 SNEGSKA (reference sequence). V dropped 3 bases and J dropped 0 bases, with 8 bases sitting between them. This chain's CDR3 is CSARGDLNTEAFF. The CDR3 DNA is TGCAGTGCTAGGGGGGACCTGAACACTGAAGCTTTCTTT.

The chain couples TRBV13 to TRBJ2-3, with 7 bases fitting TRBD2. Germline CDR1 reads PRHDT; CDR2 reads FYEKMQ (reference sequence). The junction had 13 bases not matched to a gene; V was cut back by 4 bases and J by 6 bases. The CDR3 totals 16 residues. As DNA, the CDR3 is TGTGCCAGCAGCTCAAGTGACTGGGCGGGAGAGGATACGCAGTATTTT. Translating gives CASSSSDWAGEDTQYF.

This clonotype showed up many times. The chain recombines TRBV5-1 with TRBJ1-1; no firm D call. V was pared by 1 base and J by 1 base, with 8 bases between. This CDR3 has 14 residues. Germline V CDR1 and CDR2: SGHRS, YFSETQ. CDR3: CASSLSGPNTEAFF. Here the CDR3 DNA reads TGCGCCAGCAGCTTGAGCGGACCGAACACTGAAGCTTTCTTT.

The chain joins TRBV27 to TRBJ2-7; no clear D. Trimming took off 0 bases at V and 5 bases at J, with 8 bases between the two ends. Germline V lookup: CDR1 MNHEY, CDR2 SMNVEV (reference sequence). This CDR3 has 13 residues. CDR3 in amino acids: CASSLSPNNEQYF. The CDR3, as DNA: TGTGCCAGCAGTTTATCCCCTAATAACGAGCAGTACTTC.

This clonotype was counted a single time. CDR3 protein: CASSRIADTYEQYF. CDR3 DNA: TGTGCCAGCAGCCGAATAGCGGACACCTACGAGCAGTACTTC. The rearrangement links TRBV7-6 to TRBJ2-7; the D gene is possibly TRBD2 (6 bases). In germline, CDR1 is SGHVS, CDR2 FNYEAQ. There are 14 residues in the CDR3. V lost 5 bases to trimming and J lost 2 bases, with 13 bases between them.

This clonotype was seen a handful of times. CDR3 sequence reads: CASSLFGGQETQYF. The CDR3 DNA reads as TGCGCCAGCAGCTTGTTTGGGGGTCAAGAGACCCAGTACTTC. The chain recombines TRBV5-1 with TRBJ2-5; D may match TRBD1 or TRBD2 (5 bases each). This CDR3 has 14 amino acids. CDR1 is SGHRS, CDR2 YFSETQ, per germline. The V and J ends lost 1 base and 2 bases respectively, with 9 bases between them.